The 16 T cell receptor beta chains below were found in one sample sequenced in a study of T cell clusters in autoimmune cytopenias. TRB amplification used 250 ng of peripheral blood genomic DNA. Multiplex touch-down PCR amplified TRB using TRB-A and TRB-B pools in one tube. TCRdb reprocessed the multiplex PCR reads and stores each CDR3 protein as one record, lacking DNA. Recorded here are roughly 3,000 distinct CDR3 sequences; the top ten clones represent 11%. Sequencing was done on a sample of peripheral blood. The source is a human donor with an autoimmune cytopenia or autoimmune hepatitis (not recorded which).

Its frequency marks this clonotype as medium-sized (0.01 to 0.1%). The chain recombines TRBV29-1 with TRBJ2-3; TCRdb outputs TRBD2, but without DNA this stays unchecked. The CDR3 is 17 amino acids. Germline lookup yields CDR1 SQVTM and CDR2 ANQGSEA. CDR3: CSVGGTSGGTSTDTQYF.

This clonotype registers large by frequency. This chain links TRBV29-1 with TRBJ1-3; TCRdb calls TRBD1, which cannot be checked without DNA. The germline V gene encodes CDR1 SQVTM and CDR2 ANQGSEA. The CDR3 has 14 amino acids. This CDR3 is CSVETGGSGNTIYF.

Judged by frequency, this clonotype is medium-sized (0.01 to 0.1%). The V call is TRBV6-2 or TRBV6-3, the J call TRBJ2-5; TCRdb gives TRBD2 as the D gene, but with no DNA this cannot be confirmed. Germline CDR1 is MNHEY and CDR2 is SVGEGT. The CDR3 extends over 16 amino acids. This CDR3 reads CASSSGLAARKETQYF.

Measured by frequency, this clonotype is medium-sized (0.01 to 0.1%). V is TRBV5-4 and J is TRBJ2-1; the D call from TCRdb, TRBD1, cannot be confirmed without DNA. The CDR3 loop spans 13 amino acids. Germline V gene data show CDR1 as SGHNT and CDR2 as YYREEE (reference sequence). This chain's CDR3 is CASSFGGGVEQFF.

The V call is TRBV7-9, the J call TRBJ2-1. The CDR3 covers 15 residues. CDR1 and CDR2 (germline): SEHNR, FQNEAQ (reference sequence). The chain's CDR3 is CASSLTGVSYNEQFF.

This clonotype ranks as large (0.1 to 1%) in terms of frequency. The chain uses TRBV30 and TRBJ2-5; with no DNA, the TCRdb D assignment of TRBD1 cannot be verified. The CDR3 consists of 16 residues. CDR1 and CDR2 from the germline V gene are GTSNPN and SVGIG (reference sequence). The CDR3: CAWSVVGGGIQETQYF.

The chain employs TRBV4-3 and TRBJ1-2. The germline V gene has CDR1 LGHNA and CDR2 YSLEER. The CDR3 loop spans 16 amino acids. This chain's CDR3 is CASSQGEGRLNYGYTF.

This clonotype is labeled medium-sized based on frequency. The chain has TRBV20-1 and TRBJ2-3; TCRdb indicates TRBD2, and absent DNA this call remains unverified. Germline loops: CDR1 DFQATT, CDR2 SNEGSKA (reference sequence). The CDR3 is made up of 15 amino acids. CDR3: CSARDVGLSTDTQYF.

This clonotype counts as medium-sized (0.01 to 0.1%) by frequency. The V call is TRBV6-1, the J call TRBJ2-7. Germline CDR1 reads MNHNS; CDR2 reads SASEGT. The length of the CDR3 is 13 residues. The CDR3 spells CASSLYPFYEQYF.

Judged by frequency, this clonotype is medium-sized. The V call is TRBV4-3, the J call TRBJ2-5; checking the TCRdb D call of TRBD1 is not possible without DNA. Germline V gives CDR1 LGHNA, CDR2 YSLEER. This CDR3 spans 16 amino acids. The CDR3 sequence is CASSSNSGGIGETQYF.

The V and J genes are TRBV6-4 and TRBJ2-5; TCRdb's D call of TRBD2 is untestable without DNA. Germline V gene data show CDR1 as MRHNA and CDR2 as SNTAGT. The CDR3 spans 14 residues. CDR3 loop: CASSASGGYNEQFF.

This clonotype is deemed medium-sized by its frequency. CDR3 amino acids: CASSLSRGGADGYTF. This chain links TRBV27 with TRBJ1-2; no DNA is available, so the TRBD1 call from TCRdb remains unchecked. Germline V gene lookup returns CDR1 MNHEY and CDR2 SMNVEV (reference sequence). The CDR3 sequence is 15 residues long.

By frequency, this clonotype is medium-sized. The J gene is TRBJ1-1, the V gene TRBV30. The CDR3 loop spans 13 amino acids. CDR1 and CDR2 from the germline V gene are GTSNPN and SVGIG (reference sequence). The CDR3 here is CAWSVRENTEAFF.

This clonotype is classed as medium-sized by frequency. The genes are TRBV7-2 and TRBJ2-2; with no DNA, the TCRdb D assignment of TRBD2 cannot be verified. There are 15 residues in the CDR3. The germline CDR1 and CDR2 sequences are SGHTA and FQGNSA. The CDR3: CASSSLAENTGELFF.

V gene TRBV4-3 combines with J gene TRBJ1-5. CDR3 length equals 17 residues. Germline loops: CDR1 LGHNA, CDR2 YSLEER. CDR3 region: CASSQDLRTEPNQPQHF.

The CDR3 is CAWTQPGPKGGYTF. This chain connects TRBV30 to TRBJ1-2; TCRdb selects TRBD1, and the lack of DNA leaves this call unchecked. This CDR3 has 14 amino acids. The germline V gene encodes CDR1 GTSNPN and CDR2 SVGIG (reference sequence).